This TCR beta chain was captured by sequencing in a study of T-cell memory formation after mild COVID-19. Study conclusions and caveats: Specificity for SARS-CoV-2 was not confirmed among the second-wave clones peaking on day 37.

In TCRdb, the 5' RACE reads were re-called with MiXCR into one record per CDR3 protein. The sample has about 350,000 distinct CDR3 sequences; 20% are singletons. Germline V gene sequence: CDR1 SGHVS, CDR2 FNYEAQ. Deletions cut 0 bases from V and 6 bases from J, with 12 bases between. CDR3 length: 15 amino acids. In the case of this clonotype: Its target is not known.

This chain joins TRBV7-6 and TRBJ2-1, with D tentatively TRBD1 (6 bases). The sample consisted of PBMCs or a T cell subset sorted from them (not recorded which). The clonotype originates from a man younger than 35 who had mild COVID-19 (a few samples of this study predate the infection). Cell type and time point are not known. Written as DNA, the CDR3 is TGTGCCAGCAGCTTAGCGGTAGGGGGTGTCAATGAGCAGTTCTTC. Protein product: CASSLAVGGVNEQFF.